This entry lists 10 T cell receptor beta chains sequenced from one sample in a study of identical twins. TCRdb itself ran the 5' RACE reads through MiXCR, one entry per CDR3 protein. Here the sample spans hundreds of thousands of distinct CDR3 sequences, roughly 8% being singletons. A further study also used this sample, focusing on yellow fever vaccine responses in identical twins.

Sequencing was performed on PBMCs. The receptors here all came from a woman aged 18-30 years in good health.

This clonotype was detected a few times. The chain links TRBV24-1 to TRBJ1-2; D is unresolved. This CDR3 is built from 13 residues. Germline CDR1 reads KGHDR; CDR2 reads SFDVKD. V was cut by 5 bases and J by 2 bases, with 8 bases left in between. The CDR3, as DNA: TGTGCCACCAGTGGGGAGGGAAACTATGGCTACACCTTC. This codes for CATSGEGNYGYTF.

There are many counts of this clonotype. At one end, the junction sequence differs from germline, possibly due to a read error. The chain couples TRBV7-9 to TRBJ1-1; no definite D call. Germline CDR1 SEHNR, CDR2 FQNEAQ (reference sequence). The CDR3 sequence is 15 residues long. CDR3 bases: TGTGCCAGCAGCTTAGCGCGGGGAGGGAACGCTGAAGCTTTCTTT. This translates into CASSLARGGNAEAFF.

The chain uses TRBV4-2 and TRBJ2-3, with 7 nucleotides matching TRBD2. The CDR3 is 16 residues long. Germline-derived CDR1 and CDR2 are LGHNA and YNFKEQ. J lost 1 base, V lost 4 bases, and 8 bases had no gene match. The CDR3 DNA sequence: TGTGCCAGCAGCCCCAGGACTAGAGAACGCACAGATACGCAGTATTTT. Protein sequence: CASSPRTRERTDTQYF.

The J gene is TRBJ2-7, the V gene TRBV7-9; no firm D call. Trimming took 3 bases from V and 2 from J, leaving 11 bases between them. Looked up from germline, CDR1 is SEHNR and CDR2 is FQNEAQ (reference sequence). The CDR3 sequence is 14 residues long. CDR3 DNA: TGTGCCAGCAGCTTCGGCAGTAACCCCTACGAGCAGTACTTC. Translation: CASSFGSNPYEQYF.

This clonotype was counted many times. The J gene is TRBJ2-1, the V gene TRBV6-2 or TRBV6-3, with a possible D match to TRBD1 (6 bases). The V end was cut by 7 bases, the J end by 7 bases, with 8 bases between. The CDR3 is 11 residues long. Germline CDR1 reads MNHEY; CDR2 reads SVGEGT. The CDR3 loop reads CASKQGNEQFF. The CDR3 nucleotides are TGTGCCAGCAAACAGGGTAATGAGCAGTTCTTC.

This clonotype was picked up a small number of times. The V call is TRBV6-2 or TRBV6-3, the J call TRBJ2-1; TRBD2 aligns across 7 bases. The CDR3 sequence is 12 residues long. V trimming: 4 bases; J trimming: 8 bases; junction bases outside the gene matches: 2. CDR1 is MNHEY and CDR2 is SVGEGT in the germline V gene. The CDR3 loop reads CASSFSGHEQFF. CDR3 nucleotides: TGTGCCAGCAGTTTTAGCGGGCATGAGCAGTTCTTC.

The V gene is TRBV3-1, the J gene TRBJ2-3; D ambiguous. With 11 bases removed from V and 0 bases from J, the gap between germline ends came to 15 bases. The CDR3 spans 14 residues. Germline CDR1 reads LGHDT; CDR2 reads YNNKEL (reference sequence). CDR3 nucleotide sequence: TGTGCCGCCCAAAGCCAAGCTAGCACAGATACGCAGTATTTT. It encodes CAAQSQASTDTQYF.

The V and J genes are TRBV20-1 and TRBJ2-7, with TRBD1 matching 10 bases. Trimming removed 1 base from V and 7 bases from J; junction bases left unmatched: 13. Germline values: CDR1 DFQATT, CDR2 SNEGSKA (reference sequence). The CDR3 covers 16 residues. This CDR3 is CSARVRTGGLLEEQYF. In DNA form, the CDR3 reads TGCAGTGCTAGAGTTCGGACAGGGGGTCTCTTGGAGGAGCAGTACTTC.

The rearrangement uses TRBV4-1 and TRBJ2-5, with TRBD1 as a possible D gene (5 bases). The germline gives CDR1 MGHRA, CDR2 YSYEKL. V was clipped by 0 bases and J by 3 bases, with 11 bases between them. The CDR3 is made up of 15 amino acids. CDR3: CASSQDMTEEETQYF. The CDR3 nucleotides read TGCGCCAGCAGCCAAGATATGACAGAGGAAGAGACCCAGTACTTC.

This clonotype appeared a few times. The V call is TRBV10-3, the J call TRBJ2-1; 8 bases fit TRBD2. CDR3 length: 17 residues. Germline loops: CDR1 ENHRY, CDR2 SYGVKD. The J segment lost 7 bases and the V segment lost 3 bases, leaving 14 bases of the junction unmatched. The CDR3 spells CAISDRPTSAQGNEQFF. The CDR3, as DNA: TGTGCCATCAGTGACCGCCCGACTAGCGCGCAGGGGAATGAGCAGTTCTTC.